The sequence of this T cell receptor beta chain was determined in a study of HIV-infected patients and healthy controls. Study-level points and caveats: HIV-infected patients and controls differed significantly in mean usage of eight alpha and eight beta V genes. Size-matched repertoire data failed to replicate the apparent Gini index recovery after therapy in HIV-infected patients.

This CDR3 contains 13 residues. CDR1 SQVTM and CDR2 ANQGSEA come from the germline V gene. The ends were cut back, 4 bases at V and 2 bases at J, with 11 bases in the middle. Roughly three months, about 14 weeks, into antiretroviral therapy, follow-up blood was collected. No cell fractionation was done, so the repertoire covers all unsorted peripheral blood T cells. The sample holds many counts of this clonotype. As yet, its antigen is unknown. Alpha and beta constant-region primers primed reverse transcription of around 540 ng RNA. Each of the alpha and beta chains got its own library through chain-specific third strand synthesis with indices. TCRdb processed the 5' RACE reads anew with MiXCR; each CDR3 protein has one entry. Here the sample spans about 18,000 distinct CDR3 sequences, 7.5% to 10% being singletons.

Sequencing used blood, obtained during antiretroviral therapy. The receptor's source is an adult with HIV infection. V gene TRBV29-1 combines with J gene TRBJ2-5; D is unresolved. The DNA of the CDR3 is TGCAGCGTTGTAGGCCTTGATCAAGAGACCCAGTACTTC. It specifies CSVVGLDQETQYF.